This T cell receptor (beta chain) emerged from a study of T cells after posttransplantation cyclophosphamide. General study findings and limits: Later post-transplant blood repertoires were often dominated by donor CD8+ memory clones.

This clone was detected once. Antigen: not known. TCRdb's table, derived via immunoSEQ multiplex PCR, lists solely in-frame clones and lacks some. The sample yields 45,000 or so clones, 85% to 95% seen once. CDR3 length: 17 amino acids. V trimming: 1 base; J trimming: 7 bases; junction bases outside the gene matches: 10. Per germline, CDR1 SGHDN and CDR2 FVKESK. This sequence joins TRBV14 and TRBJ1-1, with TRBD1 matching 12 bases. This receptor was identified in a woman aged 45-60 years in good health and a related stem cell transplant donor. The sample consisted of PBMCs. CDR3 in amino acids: CASSQVGTGGPVSEAFF. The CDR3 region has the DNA TGTGCCAGCAGCCAAGTCGGGACAGGGGGCCCCGTGAGTGAAGCTTTCTTT.